The source of this TCR beta chain is a study of graft-versus-host responses after intestinal transplantation. The wider study: Recipients had multivisceral, liver-intestinal, or isolated intestinal transplants. The whole recipient group had anti-thymocyte globulin induction followed by tacrolimus and steroids for two to three years. Study-level findings and limits: Recipient marrow held GvH clones, some first seen in ileum or blood. Allografts from individuals with graft-donor T cell macrochimerism displayed high graft-versus-host to host-versus-graft clonal ratios.

For this clone: Its antigen is not identified.

Per the germline V gene, CDR1 is SNHLY and CDR2 is FYNNEI. CDR3 size: 16 residues. V shed 5 bases and J shed 2 bases, with 16 bases lying between them. The repertoire was sequenced with immunoSEQ multiplex PCR; TCRdb's copy has only in-frame clones and lacks some. In the table there are 75,000 to 100,000 clones, 90% to 95% of which are singletons. The source material was unstimulated CD4+ T cells sorted from spleen or lymph node cells, sampled before transplant. The source of this sequence is a human donor who was the organ donor for an intestinal transplant. The chain employs TRBV2 and TRBJ1-3; TRBD1 is a possible D gene (6 bases). CDR3 coding DNA: TGTGCCAGCAGTTCCACCCCCGACAGGCCTGGAAACACCATATATTTT. This sequence encodes CASSSTPDRPGNTIYF.